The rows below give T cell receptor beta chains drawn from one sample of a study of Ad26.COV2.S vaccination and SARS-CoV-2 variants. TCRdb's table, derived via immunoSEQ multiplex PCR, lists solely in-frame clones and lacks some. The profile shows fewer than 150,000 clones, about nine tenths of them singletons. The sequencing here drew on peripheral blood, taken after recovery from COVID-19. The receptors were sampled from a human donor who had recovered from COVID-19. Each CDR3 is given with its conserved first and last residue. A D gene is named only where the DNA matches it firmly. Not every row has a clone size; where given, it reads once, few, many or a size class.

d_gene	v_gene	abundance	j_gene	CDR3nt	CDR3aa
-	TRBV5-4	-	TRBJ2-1	TGTGCCAGCAGCTTCGACAGAAACAATGAGCAGTTCTTC	CASSFDRNNEQFF
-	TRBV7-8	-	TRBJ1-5	TGTGCCAGCAGCCCCGGGCCGGGCAATCAGCCCCAGCATTTT	CASSPGPGNQPQHF
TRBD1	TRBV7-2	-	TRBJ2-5	TGTGCCAGCAGCTTCAGGGGGCGGGAGACCCAGTACTTC	CASSFRGRETQYF
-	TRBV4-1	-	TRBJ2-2	TGCGCCAGCAGCATAGAAAGAAATCTCCACGGGGAGCTGTTTTTT	CASSIERNLHGELFF
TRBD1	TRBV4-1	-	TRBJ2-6	TGCGCCAGCAGCCAAGATGTGGGACAGTCCAGCTCTGGGGCCAACGTCCTGACTTTC	CASSQDVGQSSSGANVLTF
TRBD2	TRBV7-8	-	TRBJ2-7	TGTGCCAGCAGCTTGGGGGCCAGCGGGGGTAAAGAGCAGTACTTC	CASSLGASGGKEQYF
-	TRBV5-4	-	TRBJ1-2	TGTGCCAGCAGCTTGGGCGCGGCGGGAGGCTACACCTTC	CASSLGAAGGYTF
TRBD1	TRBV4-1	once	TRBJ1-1	TGCGCCAGCAGCCAAGAATATCGAGGACAGGGGAACACTGAAGCTTTCTTT	CASSQEYRGQGNTEAFF
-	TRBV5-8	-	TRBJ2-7	TGTGCCAGCCAACCTCCAGGGAATTCCGACGAGCAGTACTTC	CASQPPGNSDEQYF
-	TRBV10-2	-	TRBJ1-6	TGCGCCAGCAGCGGACAAAGCTCCTATAATTCACCCCTCCACTTT	CASSGQSSYNSPLHF
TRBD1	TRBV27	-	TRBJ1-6	TGTGCCAGCAGTTTACGGATCGTCCGGGACAGGGGAAGAGGGTCACCCCTCCACTTT	CASSLRIVRDRGRGSPLHF
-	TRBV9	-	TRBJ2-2	TGTGCCAGCAGCGCCGGCGGGGACGGGGAGCTGTTTTTT	CASSAGGDGELFF
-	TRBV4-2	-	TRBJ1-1	TGTGCCAGCAGCCAAGATATCAGGGTCACTGAAGCTTTCTTT	CASSQDIRVTEAFF
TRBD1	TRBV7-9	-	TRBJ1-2	TGTGCCAGCAGCTTAGGAGGGGGCGGCGGCTACACCTTC	CASSLGGGGGYTF
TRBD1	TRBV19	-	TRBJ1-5	TGTGCCAGTTGGACAGGGGGCCGTCAGCCCCAGCATTTT	CASWTGGRQPQHF
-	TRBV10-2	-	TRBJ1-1	TGCGCCAGCAGTGAGAGGGCAATGAACACTGAAGCTTTCTTT	CASSERAMNTEAFF
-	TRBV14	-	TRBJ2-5	TGTGCCAGTTCCCGACCGGAATTCCCTCAAGAGACCCAGTACTTC	CASSRPEFPQETQYF
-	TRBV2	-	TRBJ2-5	TGTGCCAGCAGTGTCCAAGAGACCCAGTACTTC	CASSVQETQYF
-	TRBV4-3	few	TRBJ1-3	TGCGCCAGCAGCCAAGATCTGAGGCTATACTCTGGAAACACCATATATTTT	CASSQDLRLYSGNTIYF
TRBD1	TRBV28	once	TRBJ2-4	TGTGCCAGCAGTCCCCGGGACAGCATAGCCAAAAACATTCAGTACTTC	CASSPRDSIAKNIQYF
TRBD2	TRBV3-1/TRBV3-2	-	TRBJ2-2	TGTGCCAGCAGCCGAACCCCAAGAGGACCGGGACTAGCGGTGAACACCGGGGAGCTGTTTTTT	CASSRTPRGPGLAVNTGELFF
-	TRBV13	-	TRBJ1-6	TGTGCCAGCAGTCCGCGGGACTCACCCCTCCACTTT	CASSPRDSPLHF
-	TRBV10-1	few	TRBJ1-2	TGCGCCAGCAGTGAGCTGTCAGGACGCGGGTATGGCTACACCTTC	CASSELSGRGYGYTF
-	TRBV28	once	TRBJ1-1	TGTGCCAGCAGTCCGGGCCGCACTGAAGCTTTCTTT	CASSPGRTEAFF
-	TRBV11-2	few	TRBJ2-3	TGTGCCAGCAGCTTAGATCCGGCTCGTGCTAGCACAGATACGCAGTATTTT	CASSLDPARASTDTQYF
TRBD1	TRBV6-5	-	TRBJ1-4	TGTGCCAGCAGAACAGACAGGGGGCAGGAAAAACTGTTTTTT	CASRTDRGQEKLFF
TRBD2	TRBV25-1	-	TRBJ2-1	TGTGCCAGCAGTGCCCCAGAACTAGCGGGCCTCTACAATGAGCAGTTCTTC	CASSAPELAGLYNEQFF
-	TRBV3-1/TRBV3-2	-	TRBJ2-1	TGTGCCAGCAGCCAAGAAGGAGTCCGCCCCCGAGGTATCAATGAGCAGTTCTTC	CASSQEGVRPRGINEQFF